The clone carrying this T cell receptor beta chain qualifies as medium-sized. Antigen unknown. The template for TCR beta VDJ and CDR3 sequence profiling was genomic DNA. TCRdb recomputed calls from the reads with MiXCR, one row per CDR3 protein. The table shows over 35,000 distinct CDR3 sequences, with 65% to 70% occurring only once. The record originates from a study of CD8+CD57+ T cells in acquired aplastic anemia. Across the study: An average of about 3.4 ug of DNA was obtained from sorted CD4+ and CD8+ cells. Sequencing produced an average of about 10.8 million reads per healthy donor for CD4+ cells.

Trimming cost V 3 bases and J 1 base, with 5 bases left between them. This CDR3 comprises 12 residues. CDR1 and CDR2 (germline): DFQATT, SNEGSKA (reference sequence). Notes on the study in general: Overlapping CD8+ CDR3 repertoires of patients and controls contained 25 to 35 shared sequences. Patients and healthy controls showed no significant CD8+ Simpson's diversity difference.

The specimen sequenced was sorted CD4+, CD8+, or CD8+CD57+ T cells (not recorded which) from PBMCs. This chain joins TRBV20-1 and TRBJ2-3; D not resolved. This receptor was obtained from a human donor in good health, serving as a control. The chain's CDR3 is CSASMGTDTQYF. The CDR3 coding sequence is TGCAGTGCTAGTATGGGCACAGATACGCAGTATTTT.